The 14 T cell receptor beta chains presented below share a single source sample, sequenced in a study of OX40 agonist ivuxolimab in advanced cancers. Only in-frame clones appear in the TCRdb table, and some are missing; sequencing was by immunoSEQ multiplex PCR. The sample carries 55,000 or so clones, around 90% recorded once. Source: CD4+ or CD8+ T cells sorted from blood, taken in a trial of the OX40 agonist ivuxolimab. The receptor set was obtained from an adult with an advanced solid tumor such as melanoma, head and neck, liver or kidney cancer.

This chain connects TRBV4-1 to TRBJ1-4, with a possible D match to TRBD1 (6 bases). V was cut by 2 bases and J by 5 bases, with 15 bases left in between. The CDR3 runs 16 residues. Germline CDR1 reads MGHRA; CDR2 reads YSYEKL. The chain's CDR3 is CASSQPTQGENEKLFF. The CDR3 DNA is TGCGCCAGCAGCCAACCGACACAGGGAGAAAATGAAAAACTGTTTTTT.

The chain employs TRBV28 and TRBJ2-1, with D maybe TRBD1 (6 bases). Germline CDR1 is MDHEN and CDR2 is SYDVKM. V was clipped by 7 bases and J by 0 bases, with 19 bases between them. The CDR3 length is 17 residues. For the CDR3, the DNA is TGTGCCAGCATAGGCTGGGTGGGGGCAACCTCCTACAATGAGCAGTTCTTC. This translates into CASIGWVGATSYNEQFF.

The V gene is TRBV7-3, the J gene TRBJ2-7; the D gene is possibly TRBD2 (6 bases). Germline CDR1 reads SGHTA; CDR2 reads FQGTGA. The V end lost 5 bases, the J end lost 0 bases, and 20 bases lay between the germline ends. The CDR3 runs to 17 residues. The CDR3 DNA sequence: TGTGCCAGCAGCCCTCTCACTCCGGGGGAAATCTCCTACGAGCAGTACTTC. Its protein product is CASSPLTPGEISYEQYF.

This chain joins TRBV19 and TRBJ2-5; possible D gene TRBD1, 5 bases. V was shortened by 1 base and J by 1 base, with 10 bases between the two germline ends. Germline CDR1 and CDR2: LNHDA and SQIVND (reference sequence). CDR3 length equals 15 residues. CDR3 in DNA: TGTGCCAGTAGTATAGTAAGCACAGGCCAAGAGACCCAGTACTTC. This encodes CASSIVSTGQETQYF.

This chain uses TRBV5-1 with TRBJ1-4; possible D gene TRBD1, 6 bases. This CDR3 has 14 residues. Germline V lookup: CDR1 SGHRS, CDR2 YFSETQ. Trimming stripped 4 bases from V and 2 bases from J, with 9 bases between. The CDR3 protein is CASSRQGTNEKLFF. The CDR3 DNA follows: TGCGCCAGCAGCCGTCAGGGGACTAATGAAAAACTGTTTTTT.

The chain recombines TRBV7-3 with TRBJ1-1; 7 bases align to TRBD1. With V trimmed by 4 bases and J by 1 base, 12 bases remained unmatched. The V gene's germline CDR1 is SGHTA and CDR2 FQGTGA. CDR3 length: 17 residues. CDR3 in amino acids: CASSWRRGPAGNTEAFF. The DNA of the CDR3 is TGTGCCAGCAGCTGGCGTAGGGGGCCGGCCGGGAACACTGAAGCTTTCTTT.

The CDR3 DNA is TGTGCCAGCAGCTTAGGAGGACAGGTTAGCAATCAGCCCCAGCATTTT. This encodes CASSLGGQVSNQPQHF. The J gene is TRBJ1-5, the V gene TRBV7-8; 7 nucleotides align to TRBD1. The CDR3 length is 16 residues. Germline V CDR1 and CDR2: SGHVS, FQNEAQ. V shed 1 base, J shed 0 bases, and the junction held 3 bases outside the gene matches.

The V and J genes are TRBV19 and TRBJ2-2; TRBD2 matches 7 bases. The J segment lost 7 bases and the V segment lost 1 base, leaving 15 bases of the junction unmatched. The length of the CDR3 is 18 residues. Germline lookup yields CDR1 LNHDA and CDR2 SQIVND (reference sequence). The CDR3 is CASSIGVPTTSVYGELFF. The CDR3 coding sequence is TGTGCCAGTAGTATAGGGGTCCCAACTACTAGCGTGTACGGGGAGCTGTTTTTT.

This clone was picked up one time. This sequence joins TRBV13 and TRBJ1-4, with D hard to call. The CDR3 contains 15 residues. The germline V gene has CDR1 PRHDT and CDR2 FYEKMQ (reference sequence). V was trimmed by 5 bases and J by 6 bases, leaving 16 bases between them. CDR3 DNA sequence: TGTGCCAGCAGCGTCGGATGGGGAAAACATGAAAAACTGTTTTTT. Translation gives CASSVGWGKHEKLFF.

This clone was seen a single time. The genes are TRBV7-2 and TRBJ1-6; tentative D call: TRBD1 (6 bases). Germline loops: CDR1 SGHTA, CDR2 FQGNSA. The CDR3 totals 15 residues. V was pared by 0 bases and J by 7 bases, with 10 bases between. CDR3 amino acids: CASSLAGGLNSPLHF. The CDR3 nucleotides read TGTGCCAGCAGCTTAGCAGGGGGACTCAATTCACCCCTCCACTTT.

The V and J genes are TRBV27 and TRBJ1-6; weak D call: TRBD1 (5 bases). V shed 5 bases and J shed 13 bases, with 15 bases lying between them. This CDR3 contains 13 residues. Germline-derived CDR1 and CDR2 are MNHEY and SMNVEV (reference sequence). The CDR3 nucleotides are TGTGCCAGCAGTAATCAGGGTGTAGGGCCCCTCCACTTT. Its protein is CASSNQGVGPLHF.

This clone came up once. This rearrangement joins TRBV7-3 to TRBJ2-1, with 14 bases lining up with TRBD2. The CDR3 has 15 residues. Germline assignment: CDR1 SGHTA and CDR2 FQGTGA. Trimming at V came to 5 bases and at J to 9 bases, leaving 6 bases not matched to a gene. CDR3 protein: CASSLGTSGRIEQFF. CDR3 in DNA: TGTGCCAGCAGCCTAGGGACTAGCGGGAGAATTGAGCAGTTCTTC. Complete variable domain (other parts from reference TRBV7-3 and TRBJ2-1): GAGVSQTPSNKVTEKGKYVELRCDPISGHTALYWYRQSLGQGPEFLIYFQGTGAADDSGLPNDRFFAVRPEGSVSTLKIQRTERGDSAVYLCASSLGTSGRIEQFFGPGTRLTVL.

The table lists this clone with a count of one. The rearrangement joins TRBV12-5 to TRBJ2-1, with TRBD2 as a possible D gene (5 bases). Trimming took off 0 bases at V and 10 bases at J, with 19 bases between the two ends. The CDR3 consists of 16 residues. Per the germline V gene, CDR1 is LGHNT and CDR2 is FRNRAP. Written as DNA, the CDR3 is TGTGCTAGTGGTTTGGTATCAGGAAGCGGTGGGTGGGAGCAGTTCTTC. Translated, it gives CASGLVSGSGGWEQFF.

The chain uses TRBV6-1 and TRBJ1-5, with TRBD1 identical over 10 bases. J was trimmed by 3 bases and V by 1 base; bases with no gene match: 6. This CDR3 contains 17 residues. Germline loops: CDR1 MNHNS, CDR2 SASEGT. The CDR3 coding sequence is TGTGCCAGCAGTGAAGAGGGGACAGGGGAGATCAATCAGCCCCAGCATTTT. Translated, it gives CASSEEGTGEINQPQHF.